The 22 T cell receptor beta chains below come from one sample, sequenced in a study of T cell changes during pregnancy in multiple sclerosis. Assay used: immunoSEQ multiplex PCR; TCRdb lists only in-frame clones, some missing. Here the sample spans some 49,000 clones, roughly 94% being singletons. Source: CD8+ T cells from peripheral blood mononuclear cells, taken in the first trimester of pregnancy. These receptor sequences come from a female donor with multiple sclerosis, enrolled in a pregnancy study.

The chain is built from TRBV28 and TRBJ2-7; maybe TRBD1 (5 bases). Between the trimmed V and J ends, which lost 4 bases and 7 bases, there was a span of 14 bases. Germline V gene sequence: CDR1 MDHEN, CDR2 SYDVKM. The CDR3 contains 13 residues. This CDR3 is CASSSSMRQEQYF. For the CDR3, the DNA is TGTGCCAGCAGTTCCTCGATGAGACAGGAGCAGTACTTC. The whole variable domain, remainder taken from reference TRBV28 and TRBJ2-7, is DVKVTQSSRYLVKRTGEKVFLECVQDMDHENMFWYRQDPGLGLRLIYFSYDVKMKEKGDIPEGYSVSREKKERFSLILESASTNQTSMYLCASSSSMRQEQYFGPGTRLTVT.

This chain joins TRBV19 and TRBJ2-5; 10 positions match TRBD2. The CDR3 is made up of 16 amino acids. Looked up from germline, CDR1 is LNHDA and CDR2 is SQIVND (reference sequence). The V and J ends lost 4 bases and 1 base, in that order; junction bases with no gene match: 6. CDR3 amino acids: CASSSTAGGGQETQYF. As DNA, the CDR3 is TGTGCCAGTAGTAGTACAGCGGGAGGGGGCCAAGAGACCCAGTACTTC.

The chain combines TRBV5-6 with TRBJ2-5; possible D gene TRBD2, 5 bases. Per germline, CDR1 SGHDT and CDR2 YYEEEE. V lost 2 bases to trimming and J lost 5 bases, with 22 bases between them. This CDR3 spans 17 amino acids. CDR3 bases: TGTGCCAGCAGCTTTACGTTGTGGTCCGGGGATGCGGAGACCCAGTACTTC. Encoded protein: CASSFTLWSGDAETQYF.

J is TRBJ2-1 and V is TRBV19; the D gene is possibly TRBD1 (6 bases). V gave up 7 bases and J gave up 8 bases, with 15 bases separating them. The germline gives CDR1 LNHDA, CDR2 SQIVND (reference sequence). This CDR3 has 13 amino acids. The CDR3 nucleotides read TGTGCCAGTAATGGACAGTTTTTGGATGAGCAGTTCTTC. Its translation: CASNGQFLDEQFF. The full variable domain, its missing parts supplied by reference TRBV19 and TRBJ2-1, is DGGITQSPKYLFRKEGQNVTLSCEQNLNHDAMYWYRQDPGQGLRLIYYSQIVNDFQKGDIAEGYSVSREKKESFPLTVTSAQKNPTAFYLCASNGQFLDEQFFGPGTRLTVL.

The gene calls are TRBV11-2 and TRBJ2-1, with 8 bases identical to TRBD2. Losses at the gene ends were 6 bases for V and 4 bases for J; bases not matched to a gene: 8. The CDR3 runs to 15 residues. Germline CDR1 SGHAT, CDR2 FQNNGV. This chain's CDR3 is CASRDPSGPYNEQFF. Here the CDR3 DNA reads TGTGCCAGCAGGGACCCTAGCGGGCCTTACAATGAGCAGTTCTTC.

The gene calls are TRBV4-1 and TRBJ2-5; 7 bases align to TRBD1. CDR1 and CDR2 from the germline V gene are MGHRA and YSYEKL. V dropped 4 bases and J dropped 4; count of bases not matched to a gene: 6. CDR3 length equals 14 residues. The CDR3 is CASSPTGLGETQYF. Written as DNA, the CDR3 is TGCGCCAGCAGCCCGACAGGGCTGGGAGAGACCCAGTACTTC.

CDR3 sequence (DNA): TGTGCCAGCAGTCTCCAGGGAGAGCAGTACTTC. Protein sequence: CASSLQGEQYF. The chain joins TRBV6-1 to TRBJ2-7; tentative D call: TRBD1 (5 bases). Germline V gives CDR1 MNHNS, CDR2 SASEGT. V was cut by 5 bases and J by 7 bases, with 9 bases left in between. This CDR3 spans 11 amino acids.

The V gene is TRBV7-8, the J gene TRBJ2-1; 9 nucleotides match TRBD1. Germline CDR1 and CDR2: SGHVS and FQNEAQ. The V gene end was trimmed by 3 bases and the J gene end by 6 bases; junction bases not matched to a gene: 12. This CDR3 has 17 residues. CDR3 region: CASSFAGTGFVGNEQFF. The CDR3 DNA reads as TGTGCCAGCAGCTTTGCCGGGACAGGGTTCGTGGGCAATGAGCAGTTCTTC.

This clone was found once. V is TRBV7-6 and J is TRBJ2-5, with 14 bases that match TRBD2. Germline values: CDR1 SGHVS, CDR2 FNYEAQ. The junction had 5 bases not matched to a gene; V was cut back by 6 bases and J by 5 bases. The CDR3 has 15 amino acids. The CDR3 DNA follows: TGTGCCAGCAGATCGGGACTAGCGGGAGCGGAGACCCAGTACTTC. Translation: CASRSGLAGAETQYF.

This sequence joins TRBV7-9 and TRBJ1-2, with 11 bases matching TRBD1. Germline-derived CDR1 and CDR2 are SEHNR and FQNEAQ (reference sequence). The CDR3 runs 17 residues. The V and J ends lost 5 bases and 8 bases, in that order; junction bases with no gene match: 16. As DNA, the CDR3 is TGTGCCAGCAGCGCTTTGCTTACCGGGACAGGGGGTGAAGGCTACACCTTC. This sequence encodes CASSALLTGTGGEGYTF.

The chain carries TRBV2 and TRBJ2-5, with TRBD2 matching over 11 bases. With V trimmed by 3 bases and J by 5 bases, 8 bases remained unmatched. The V gene's germline CDR1 is SNHLY and CDR2 FYNNEI. This CDR3 contains 16 residues. CDR3 DNA sequence: TGTGCCAGCAGTGATTCGTTAGCGGGAGGGCGGGAGACCCAGTACTTC. Its translation: CASSDSLAGGRETQYF. The variable domain in full, completed from reference TRBV2 and TRBJ2-5, reads EPEVTQTPSHQVTQMGQEVILRCVPISNHLYFYWYRQILGQKVEFLVSFYNNEISEKSEIFDDQFSVERPDGSNFTLKIRSTKLEDSAMYFCASSDSLAGGRETQYFGPGTRLLVL.

The V and J genes are TRBV5-4 and TRBJ2-7; D gene ambiguous. CDR1 is SGHNT, CDR2 YYREEE, per germline (reference sequence). This CDR3 has 12 amino acids. Trimming cost V 0 bases and J 5 bases, with 6 bases left between them. CDR3 sequence reads: CASSLAQNEQYF. In DNA, the CDR3 is TGTGCCAGCAGCTTGGCACAGAACGAGCAGTACTTC. The entire variable domain, with the rest obtained from reference TRBV5-4 and TRBJ2-7, is as follows: ETGVTQSPTHLIKTRGQQVTLRCSSQSGHNTVSWYQQALGQGPQFIFQYYREEENGRGNFPPRFSGLQFPNYSSELNVNALELDDSALYLCASSLAQNEQYFGPGTRLTVT.

CDR3 DNA: TGTGCCAGTAGTCCAGCGGGAAGGGGCTCCTACGAGCAGTACTTC. Translating gives CASSPAGRGSYEQYF. The V gene is TRBV19, the J gene TRBJ2-7; 7 nucleotides line up with TRBD2. In germline, CDR1 is LNHDA, CDR2 SQIVND (reference sequence). The CDR3 is 15 amino acids. V shed 5 bases and J 0 bases; nucleotides not matched to a gene: 7. The whole variable domain, remainder taken from reference TRBV19 and TRBJ2-7, is DGGITQSPKYLFRKEGQNVTLSCEQNLNHDAMYWYRQDPGQGLRLIYYSQIVNDFQKGDIAEGYSVSREKKESFPLTVTSAQKNPTAFYLCASSPAGRGSYEQYFGPGTRLTVT.

The chain carries TRBV27 and TRBJ2-7; the match to TRBD2 covers 9 bases. Unmatched junction bases numbered 15, after V lost 7 bases and J lost 2 bases. This CDR3 has 17 residues. Germline V lookup: CDR1 MNHEY, CDR2 SMNVEV (reference sequence). The CDR3 loop reads CASIKMRSGGRAYEQYF. CDR3 sequence (DNA): TGTGCCAGCATCAAAATGCGGTCGGGCGGGAGGGCCTACGAGCAGTACTTC.

This chain joins TRBV5-6 and TRBJ2-3; 14 bases are a match to TRBD2. Germline V lookup: CDR1 SGHDT, CDR2 YYEEEE. Trimming at V came to 0 bases and at J to 6 bases, leaving 6 bases not matched to a gene. There are 17 residues in the CDR3. This chain's CDR3 is CASSLGGTSGSSDTQYF. The CDR3 DNA reads as TGTGCCAGCAGCTTGGGCGGGACTAGCGGGAGCTCGGATACGCAGTATTTT.

This chain uses TRBV6-1 with TRBJ2-2; 11 nucleotides match TRBD1. This CDR3 contains 15 residues. Germline V lookup: CDR1 MNHNS, CDR2 SASEGT. V was clipped by 1 base and J by 6 bases; unmatched bases: 1. This CDR3 reads CASSEGTGGAGELFF. The CDR3, as DNA: TGTGCCAGCAGTGAAGGGACAGGGGGCGCCGGGGAGCTGTTTTTT.

This clone appeared a single time. V usage is TRBV19 and J usage is TRBJ2-7, with TRBD2 matching over 9 bases. CDR1 and CDR2 from the germline V gene are LNHDA and SQIVND (reference sequence). This CDR3 region has 14 residues. The V segment lost 5 bases and the J segment 5 bases; nucleotides outside the gene matches: 7. In nucleotides, the CDR3 is TGTGCCAGTAGTTGGAGTAGCGGGGGTAACGAGCAGTACTTC. Its protein is CASSWSSGGNEQYF.

This rearrangement joins TRBV6-5 to TRBJ2-7; D is uncertain. The V gene lost 0 bases and the J gene lost 0 bases, with 6 bases spanning the gap. From germline, CDR1 is MNHEY and CDR2 SVGAGI. The length of the CDR3 is 14 residues. The CDR3 loop reads CASSYSSNSYEQYF. The CDR3 DNA reads as TGTGCCAGCAGTTACTCCTCTAACTCCTACGAGCAGTACTTC.

The chain has TRBV19 and TRBJ2-6; TRBD1 matches 9 bases. The CDR3 length is 15 residues. With 6 bases clipped from V and 4 bases from J, the junction kept 4 bases outside the gene matches. Germline CDR1 and CDR2: LNHDA and SQIVND (reference sequence). The CDR3 sequence: CASSLQGAGANVLTF. The CDR3 region has the DNA TGTGCCAGTAGCTTACAGGGGGCCGGGGCCAACGTCCTGACTTTC.

The V gene is TRBV11-2, the J gene TRBJ2-5; weak D call: TRBD2 (5 bases). The ends were cut back, 5 bases at V and 6 bases at J, with 19 bases in the middle. The CDR3 spans 15 residues. Germline assignment: CDR1 SGHAT and CDR2 FQNNGV. The CDR3 protein is CASSPRRGAWQTQYF. The CDR3 DNA is TGTGCCAGCAGCCCCCGACGGGGAGCCTGGCAGACCCAGTACTTC. Supplemented by reference TRBV11-2 and TRBJ2-5, the full variable domain reads EAGVAQSPRYKIIEKRQSVAFWCNPISGHATLYWYQQILGQGPKLLIQFQNNGVVDDSQLPKDRFSAERLKGVDSTLKIQPAKLEDSAVYLCASSPRRGAWQTQYFGPGTRLLVL.

Of note for this clone: Within the sample, other DNA sequences also encode this same CDR3. V is TRBV6-1 and J is TRBJ2-3; 12 positions match TRBD2. J gave up 6 bases and V 2 bases, and 3 bases lay outside the gene matches. Germline V CDR1 and CDR2: MNHNS, SASEGT. The CDR3 is 15 residues long. DNA for the CDR3: TGTGCCAGCAGTGAACTAGCGGGAGGGCCGGATACGCAGTATTTT. Its translation is CASSELAGGPDTQYF.

V gene TRBV30 combines with J gene TRBJ2-2; 11 nucleotides match TRBD2. Trimming took 7 bases from V and 4 from J; bases not matched to a gene: 5. This CDR3 is built from 14 residues. CDR1 and CDR2 from the germline V gene are GTSNPN and SVGIG (reference sequence). The CDR3 loop reads CAYWGLAVTGELFF. CDR3 DNA: TGTGCCTACTGGGGACTAGCGGTCACCGGGGAGCTGTTTTTT.